Shown below are 9 T cell receptor beta chains from a single sample sequenced in a study of blood T cell repertoires in COVID-19. Measured with immunoSEQ multiplex PCR; TCRdb has only the in-frame clones, and not every one. The sample comprises under 70,000 clones, roughly 80% of which are singletons, and about a fifth rests with the top ten. Sequenced input: peripheral blood. The receptors originated from a woman older than 75 with active or convalescent COVID-19.

V gene TRBV5-6 combines with J gene TRBJ2-1; 13 nucleotides match TRBD2. V lost 1 base and J lost 2; bases outside the gene matches: 3. Germline assignment: CDR1 SGHDT and CDR2 YYEEEE. The CDR3 contains 17 residues. This chain's CDR3 is CASSLMGLAGTYNEQFF. The CDR3 nucleotides are TGTGCCAGCAGCTTGATGGGACTAGCGGGGACCTACAATGAGCAGTTCTTC.

The genes are TRBV29-1 and TRBJ1-5, with D perhaps matching TRBD1 (5 bases). Deletions cut 6 bases from V and 0 bases from J, with 12 bases between. CDR1 SQVTM and CDR2 ANQGSEA come from the germline V gene. The CDR3 has 14 amino acids. CDR3 sequence reads: CSVVGQFSNQPQHF. In DNA, the CDR3 is TGCAGCGTGGTAGGACAATTTAGCAATCAGCCCCAGCATTTT.

The chain joins TRBV29-1 to TRBJ1-1, with 7 nucleotides matching TRBD1. J was trimmed by 1 base and V by 7 bases; bases with no gene match: 3. Germline-derived CDR1 and CDR2 are SQVTM and ANQGSEA. The CDR3 totals 12 residues. The CDR3 is CSGNRGNTEAFF. The DNA of the CDR3 is TGCAGCGGGAACAGGGGGAACACTGAAGCTTTCTTT.

This clone was observed a handful of times. V is TRBV2 and J is TRBJ2-7; 7 nucleotides match TRBD1. CDR1 SNHLY and CDR2 FYNNEI come from the germline V gene. This CDR3 region has 12 residues. With V trimmed by 6 bases and J by 5 bases, 4 bases remained unmatched. The CDR3 reads CASRDDRDEQYF. In DNA, the CDR3 is TGTGCCAGCAGGGACGACAGGGACGAGCAGTACTTC. The variable domain in full, with the rest retrieved from reference TRBV2 and TRBJ2-7, is EPEVTQTPSHQVTQMGQEVILRCVPISNHLYFYWYRQILGQKVEFLVSFYNNEISEKSEIFDDQFSVERPDGSNFTLKIRSTKLEDSAMYFCASRDDRDEQYFGPGTRLTVT.

The chain couples TRBV7-3 to TRBJ2-2; TRBD1 is a possible D gene (5 bases). The V end was cut by 2 bases, the J end by 1 base, with 11 bases between. CDR1 is SGHTA, CDR2 FQGTGA, per germline. This CDR3 region has 16 residues. CDR3 region: CASSLLGVGNTGELFF. CDR3 nucleotides: TGTGCCAGCAGCTTACTAGGGGTGGGGAACACCGGGGAGCTGTTTTTT. The entire variable domain, with the rest obtained from reference TRBV7-3 and TRBJ2-2, is as follows: GAGVSQTPSNKVTEKGKYVELRCDPISGHTALYWYRQSLGQGPEFLIYFQGTGAADDSGLPNDRFFAVRPEGSVSTLKIQRTERGDSAVYLCASSLLGVGNTGELFFGEGSRLTVL.

The chain carries TRBV19 and TRBJ1-1, with D possibly matching TRBD1 (5 bases). Germline lookup yields CDR1 LNHDA and CDR2 SQIVND (reference sequence). The CDR3 has 13 residues. V lost 3 bases, J lost 7 bases, and 12 bases lay in between. DNA of the CDR3: TGTGCCAGTAGTATCACCGGGCAGGGTGAAGCTTTCTTT. This encodes CASSITGQGEAFF. The full variable domain, completed using reference TRBV19 and TRBJ1-1, is DGGITQSPKYLFRKEGQNVTLSCEQNLNHDAMYWYRQDPGQGLRLIYYSQIVNDFQKGDIAEGYSVSREKKESFPLTVTSAQKNPTAFYLCASSITGQGEAFFGQGTRLTVV.

The rearrangement joins TRBV19 to TRBJ2-1, with 7 bases fitting TRBD2. CDR3 size: 16 residues. From germline, CDR1 is LNHDA and CDR2 SQIVND (reference sequence). The trim removed 4 bases at V and 3 bases at J, leaving 9 bases unmatched. The CDR3 bases are TGTGCCAGTAGTAGGGCGGCGGGGGAATTCTACAATGAGCAGTTCTTC. Protein: CASSRAAGEFYNEQFF.

This rearrangement joins TRBV5-4 to TRBJ1-1; D is uncertain. This CDR3 has 13 amino acids. Germline CDR1 is SGHNT and CDR2 is YYREEE (reference sequence). V lost 0 bases, J lost 4 bases, and 7 bases lay in between. The CDR3 here is CASSLDISTEAFF. The DNA for the CDR3 is TGTGCCAGCAGCTTGGACATTTCCACTGAAGCTTTCTTT.

The genes are TRBV6-5 and TRBJ1-4, with D tentatively TRBD1 (5 bases). The CDR3 sequence is 15 residues long. Trimming left V 6 bases short and J 4 bases short, with 15 bases between. Germline CDR1 and CDR2: MNHEY and SVGAGI. Here the CDR3 reads CASRPTGVLNEKLFF. DNA of the CDR3: TGTGCCAGCAGACCAACAGGAGTTCTTAATGAAAAACTGTTTTTT.